The 3 T cell receptor beta chains below were found in one sample sequenced in a study of blood T cell repertoires in COVID-19. The assay was immunoSEQ multiplex PCR, and TCRdb's table has in-frame clones only and misses some. The data show about 70,000 clones, roughly 90% seen once. The sample was peripheral blood. The receptors come from a man over 45 with acute or convalescent COVID-19.

The chain combines TRBV7-8 with TRBJ2-1; TRBD1 is a possible D gene (6 bases). Between the trimmed V and J ends, which lost 1 base and 5 bases, there was a span of 21 bases. There are 18 residues in the CDR3. Looked up from germline, CDR1 is SGHVS and CDR2 is FQNEAQ. The CDR3 reads CASSLVQGIAQGDNEQFF. The CDR3 region has the DNA TGTGCCAGCAGCTTAGTTCAGGGGATCGCTCAAGGGGACAATGAGCAGTTCTTC.

This clone showed up just once. The genes are TRBV7-9 and TRBJ2-5; weak D call: TRBD1 (6 bases). The CDR3 is 15 residues long. V gave up 0 bases and J gave up 2 bases, with 10 bases separating them. The germline V gene encodes CDR1 SEHNR and CDR2 FQNEAQ (reference sequence). The CDR3 here is CASSLARTDQETQYF. The CDR3 coding sequence is TGTGCCAGCAGCTTAGCCCGGACAGATCAAGAGACCCAGTACTTC.

V usage is TRBV15 and J usage is TRBJ2-7, with TRBD2 identical over 15 bases. The trim removed 3 bases at V and 3 bases at J, leaving 9 bases unmatched. Germline-derived CDR1 and CDR2 are LNHNV and YYDKDF (reference sequence). CDR3 length equals 18 residues. The CDR3 spells CATSSPGTSGRHDYEQYF. CDR3 coding DNA: TGTGCCACCAGCAGCCCCGGGACTAGCGGGAGGCACGACTACGAGCAGTACTTC.